What follows is one TCR beta chain and its context. Its antigen is as yet unknown. CDR3 length equals 15 residues. Trimming took 5 bases from V and 5 from J, leaving 18 bases between them. The V gene's germline CDR1 is MNHEY and CDR2 SVGAGI. The method was immunoSEQ multiplex PCR; TCRdb's version includes in-frame clones alone and lacks a portion of them. Here the sample spans around 67,000 clones, 87% being singletons. The sample comes from a study of OX40 agonist ivuxolimab in advanced cancers. Across the study: Two cutaneous melanoma patients and one hepatocellular carcinoma patient, three in all, had partial responses.

Overall study findings and caveats: Partial responders dosed at 0.1-3.0 mg/kg displayed clonal expansion ranking among the lowest.

Patients were ineligible given autoimmune disease history or systemic immunosuppression. The rearrangement links TRBV6-5 to TRBJ2-5; possible D gene TRBD1, 5 bases. The specimen was CD4+ or CD8+ T cells sorted from blood, collected in a trial of the OX40 agonist ivuxolimab. This TCR derives from an adult with an advanced solid tumor such as melanoma, head and neck, liver or kidney cancer. CDR3 nucleotide sequence: TGTGCCAGCAGTCCCTGGGGCGATGCCTCCGAGACCCAGTACTTC. Translating gives CASSPWGDASETQYF.